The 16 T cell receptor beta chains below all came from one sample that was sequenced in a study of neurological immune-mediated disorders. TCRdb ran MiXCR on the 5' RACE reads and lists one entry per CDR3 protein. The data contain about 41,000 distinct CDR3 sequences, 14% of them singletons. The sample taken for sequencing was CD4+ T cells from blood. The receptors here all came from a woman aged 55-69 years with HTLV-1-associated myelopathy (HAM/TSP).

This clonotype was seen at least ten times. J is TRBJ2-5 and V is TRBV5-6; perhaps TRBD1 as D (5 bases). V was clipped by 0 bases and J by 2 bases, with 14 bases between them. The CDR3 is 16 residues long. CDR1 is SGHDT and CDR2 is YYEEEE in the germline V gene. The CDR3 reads CASSLGLRVWQETQYF. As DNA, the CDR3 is TGTGCCAGCAGCTTGGGTCTCAGGGTATGGCAAGAGACCCAGTACTTC.

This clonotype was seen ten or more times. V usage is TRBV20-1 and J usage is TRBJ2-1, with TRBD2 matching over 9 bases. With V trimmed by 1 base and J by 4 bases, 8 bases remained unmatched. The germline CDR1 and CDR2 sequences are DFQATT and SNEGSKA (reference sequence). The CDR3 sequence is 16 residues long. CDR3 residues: CSARARLAAPYNEQFF. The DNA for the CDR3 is TGCAGTGCTAGAGCGCGACTAGCGGCCCCTTACAATGAGCAGTTCTTC.

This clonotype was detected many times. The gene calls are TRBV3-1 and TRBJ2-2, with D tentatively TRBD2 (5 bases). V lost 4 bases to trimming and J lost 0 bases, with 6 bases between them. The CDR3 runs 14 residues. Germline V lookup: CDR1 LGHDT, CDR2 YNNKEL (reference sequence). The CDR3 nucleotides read TGTGCCAGCAGCCCCGGGACGAACACCGGGGAGCTGTTTTTT. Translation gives CASSPGTNTGELFF. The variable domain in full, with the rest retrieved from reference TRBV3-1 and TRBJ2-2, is DTAVSQTPKYLVTQMGNDKSIKCEQNLGHDTMYWYKQDSKKFLKIMFSYNNKELIINETVPNRFSPKSPDKAHLNLHINSLELGDSAVYFCASSPGTNTGELFFGEGSRLTVL.

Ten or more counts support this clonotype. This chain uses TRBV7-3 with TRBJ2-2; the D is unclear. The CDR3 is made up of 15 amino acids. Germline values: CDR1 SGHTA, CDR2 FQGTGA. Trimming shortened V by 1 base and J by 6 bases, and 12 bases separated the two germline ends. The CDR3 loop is CASSLSPSNAGELFF. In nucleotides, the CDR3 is TGTGCCAGCAGCTTAAGCCCTTCAAACGCCGGGGAGCTGTTTTTT.

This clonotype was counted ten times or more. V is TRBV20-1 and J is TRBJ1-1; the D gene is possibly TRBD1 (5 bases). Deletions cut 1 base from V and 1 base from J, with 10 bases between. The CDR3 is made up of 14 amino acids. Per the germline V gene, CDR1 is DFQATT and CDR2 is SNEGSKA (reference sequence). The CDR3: CSARGRGRNTEAFF. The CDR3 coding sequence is TGCAGTGCTAGAGGCCGGGGGAGGAACACTGAAGCTTTCTTT.

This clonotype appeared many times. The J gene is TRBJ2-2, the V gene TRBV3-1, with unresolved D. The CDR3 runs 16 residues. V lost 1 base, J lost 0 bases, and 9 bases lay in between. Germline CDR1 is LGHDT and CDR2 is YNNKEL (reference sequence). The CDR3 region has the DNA TGTGCCAGCAGCCAAGTTCACCCCCCGAACACCGGGGAGCTGTTTTTT. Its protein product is CASSQVHPPNTGELFF.

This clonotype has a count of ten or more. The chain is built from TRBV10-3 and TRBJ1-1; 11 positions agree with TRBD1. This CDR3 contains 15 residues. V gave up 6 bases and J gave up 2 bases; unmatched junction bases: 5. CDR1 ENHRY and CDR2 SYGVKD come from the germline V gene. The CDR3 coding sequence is TGTGCCATCAGCCTAGGGACAGGGGGAAACACTGAAGCTTTCTTT. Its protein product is CAISLGTGGNTEAFF.

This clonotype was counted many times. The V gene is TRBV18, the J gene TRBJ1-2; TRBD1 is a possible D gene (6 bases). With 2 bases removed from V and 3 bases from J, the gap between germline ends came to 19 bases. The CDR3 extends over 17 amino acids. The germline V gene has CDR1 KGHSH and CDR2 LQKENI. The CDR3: CASSPNPPGEFYYGYTF. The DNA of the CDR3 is TGTGCCAGCTCACCAAATCCGCCAGGGGAGTTTTACTATGGCTACACCTTC.

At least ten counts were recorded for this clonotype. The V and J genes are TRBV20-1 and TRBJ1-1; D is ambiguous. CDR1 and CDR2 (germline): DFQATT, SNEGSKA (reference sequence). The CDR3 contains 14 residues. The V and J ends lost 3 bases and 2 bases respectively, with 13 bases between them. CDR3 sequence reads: CSARDPRYNTEAFF. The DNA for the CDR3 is TGCAGTGCTAGGGATCCGCGGTACAACACTGAAGCTTTCTTT.

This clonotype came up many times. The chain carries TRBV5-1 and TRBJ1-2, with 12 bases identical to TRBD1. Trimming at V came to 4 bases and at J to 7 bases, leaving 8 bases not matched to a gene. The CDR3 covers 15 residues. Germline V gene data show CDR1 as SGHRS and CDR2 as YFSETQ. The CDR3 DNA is TGCGCCAGCAGCCCCCCGGGACAGGGGGCACTTGGCTACACCTTC. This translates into CASSPPGQGALGYTF.

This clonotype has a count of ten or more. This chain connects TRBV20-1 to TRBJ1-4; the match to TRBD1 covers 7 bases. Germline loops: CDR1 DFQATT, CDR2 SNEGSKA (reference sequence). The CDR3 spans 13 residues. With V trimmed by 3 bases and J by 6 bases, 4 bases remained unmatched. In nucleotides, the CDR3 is TGCAGTGCTAGTAGGGGGCGAGATGAAAAACTGTTTTTT. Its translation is CSASRGRDEKLFF.

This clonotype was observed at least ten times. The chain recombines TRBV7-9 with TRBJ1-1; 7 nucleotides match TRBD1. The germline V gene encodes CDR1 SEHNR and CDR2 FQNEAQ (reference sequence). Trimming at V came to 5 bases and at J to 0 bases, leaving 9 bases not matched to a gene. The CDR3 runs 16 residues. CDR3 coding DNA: TGTGCCAGCAGCCAGGGGAGGGGGCCCATGAACACTGAAGCTTTCTTT. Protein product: CASSQGRGPMNTEAFF.

CDR3 nucleotide sequence: TGCGCCAGCAGCCAAGGGCTGGACGCCCCCTCATACAATGAGCAGTTCTTC. Its protein is CASSQGLDAPSYNEQFF. The chain recombines TRBV4-1 with TRBJ2-1; D call uncertain. V was trimmed by 1 base and J by 4 bases, leaving 17 bases between them. CDR3 size: 17 residues. CDR1 MGHRA and CDR2 YSYEKL come from the germline V gene.

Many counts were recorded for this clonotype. This CDR3 is CASSPRWITDTQYF. CDR3 nucleotide sequence: TGTGCCAGCAGCCCCCGGTGGATCACAGATACGCAGTATTTT. The V call is TRBV7-2, the J call TRBJ2-3; D gene ambiguous. Germline V lookup: CDR1 SGHTA, CDR2 FQGNSA. With 5 bases removed from V and 2 bases from J, the gap between germline ends came to 11 bases. This CDR3 has 14 residues. Full variable domain (outside the CDR3, taken from reference TRBV7-2 and TRBJ2-3): GAGVSQSPSNKVTEKGKDVELRCDPISGHTALYWYRQSLGQGLEFLIYFQGNSAPDKSGLPSDRFSAERTGGSVSTLTIQRTQQEDSAVYLCASSPRWITDTQYFGPGTRLTVL.

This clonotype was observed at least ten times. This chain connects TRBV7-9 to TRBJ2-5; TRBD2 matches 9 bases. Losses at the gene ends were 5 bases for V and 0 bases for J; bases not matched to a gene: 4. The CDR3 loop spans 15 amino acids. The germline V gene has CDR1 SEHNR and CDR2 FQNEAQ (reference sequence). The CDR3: CASSLWTSDQETQYF. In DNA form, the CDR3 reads TGTGCCAGCAGCCTCTGGACTAGCGACCAAGAGACCCAGTACTTC.

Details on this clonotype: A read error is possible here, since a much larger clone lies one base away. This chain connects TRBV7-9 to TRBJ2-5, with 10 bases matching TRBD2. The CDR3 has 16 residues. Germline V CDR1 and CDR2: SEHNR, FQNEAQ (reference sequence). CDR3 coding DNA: TGTGCCAGCATCTTAGCTATTCTAGCGGGGGAAGAGACCCAGTACTTC. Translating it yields CASILAILAGEETQYF.